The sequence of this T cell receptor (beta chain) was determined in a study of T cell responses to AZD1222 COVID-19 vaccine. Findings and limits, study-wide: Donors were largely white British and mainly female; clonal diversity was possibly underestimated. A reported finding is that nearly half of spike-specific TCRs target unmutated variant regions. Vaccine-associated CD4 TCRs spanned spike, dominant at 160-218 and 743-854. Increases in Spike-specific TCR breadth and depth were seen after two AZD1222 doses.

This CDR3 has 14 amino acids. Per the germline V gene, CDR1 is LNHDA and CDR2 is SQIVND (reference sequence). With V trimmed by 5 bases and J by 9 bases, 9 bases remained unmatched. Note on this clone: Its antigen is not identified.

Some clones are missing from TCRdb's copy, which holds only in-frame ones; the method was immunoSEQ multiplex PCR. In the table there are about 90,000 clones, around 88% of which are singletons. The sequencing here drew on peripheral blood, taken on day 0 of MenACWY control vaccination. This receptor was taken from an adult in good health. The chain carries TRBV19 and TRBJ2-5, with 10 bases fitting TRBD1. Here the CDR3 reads CASSPGQGGMAQYF. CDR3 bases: TGTGCCAGTAGTCCAGGACAGGGGGGTATGGCCCAGTACTTC.